One sample yielded the 2 T cell receptor beta chains listed below, sequenced in a study of radiotherapy plus CTLA-4 blockade in lung cancer (dated by TCRdb to 2017 to 2018). Libraries were prepared through the immunoSEQ multiplex PCR assay. The immuneACCESS repertoire file appears here via TCRdb, limited to in-frame rearrangements. These files lack a portion of the clones; in checked studies, under half of the deficit traces to unresolved V genes, and the cause of the others is not known. Across this sample there are approximately 97,000 clones, with around 82% seen only once. The biggest ten clones account for around 0.79% of the sample. The sequencing here drew on peripheral blood, taken from a patient treated with radiotherapy plus ipilimumab. The source is a human donor with non-small cell lung cancer who had stable disease on radiotherapy plus ipilimumab.

This clone was counted only a few times. This rearrangement joins TRBV21-1 to TRBJ2-7; the table's D call of TRBD2 was not tested on the DNA. TRBV21-1 is termed a pseudogene. This CDR3 comprises 17 residues. CDR3 in amino acids: CASSHPEGLAGLLEQYF. The CDR3 DNA reads as TGTGCCAGCAGCCACCCGGAGGGACTAGCGGGTCTGTTGGAGCAGTACTTC.

The rearrangement uses TRBV5-5 and TRBJ1-5; the match to TRBD1 covers 12 bases. V gave up 3 bases and J gave up 6 bases; unmatched junction bases: 4. CDR3 size: 15 residues. Germline V gene data show CDR1 as SGHKS and CDR2 as YYEKEE (reference sequence). The CDR3 sequence is CASSSGTGGLQPQHF. The CDR3 DNA is TGTGCCAGCAGCTCAGGGACAGGGGGCCTTCAGCCCCAGCATTTT. Complete variable domain (other parts from reference TRBV5-5 and TRBJ1-5): DAGVTQSPTHLIKTRGQQVTLRCSPISGHKSVSWYQQVLGQGPQFIFQYYEKEERGRGNFPDRFSARQFPNYSSELNVNALLLGDSALYLCASSSGTGGLQPQHFGDGTRLSIL.